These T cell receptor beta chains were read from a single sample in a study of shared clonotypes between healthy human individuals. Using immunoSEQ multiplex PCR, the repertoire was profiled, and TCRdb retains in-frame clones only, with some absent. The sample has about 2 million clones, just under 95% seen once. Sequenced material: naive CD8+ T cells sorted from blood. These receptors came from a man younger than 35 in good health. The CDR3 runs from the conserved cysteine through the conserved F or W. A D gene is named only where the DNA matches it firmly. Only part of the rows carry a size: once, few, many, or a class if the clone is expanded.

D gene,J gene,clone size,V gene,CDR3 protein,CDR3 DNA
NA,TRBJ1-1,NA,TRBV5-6,CASSMGAGHEAFF,TGTGCCAGCAGCATGGGGGCGGGCCATGAAGCTTTCTTT
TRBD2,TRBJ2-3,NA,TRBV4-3,CASSQGRREGQGDTQYF,TGCGCCAGCAGCCAAGGGAGGCGGGAGGGCCAAGGAGATACGCAGTATTTT
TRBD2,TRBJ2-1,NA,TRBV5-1,CASSLWLAGSNEQFF,TGCGCCAGCAGCTTGTGGCTAGCGGGAAGCAATGAGCAGTTCTTC
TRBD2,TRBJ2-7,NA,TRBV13,CASSLTSGRISYEQYF,TGTGCCAGCAGCTTAACAAGCGGGAGGATCTCCTACGAGCAGTACTTC
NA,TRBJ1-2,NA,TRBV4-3,CASSQDGTHGYTF,TGCGCCAGCAGCCAAGATGGGACGCATGGCTACACCTTC
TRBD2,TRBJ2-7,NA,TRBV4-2,CASSQEGLAGGPSYEQYF,TGTGCCAGCAGCCAAGAAGGACTAGCGGGGGGCCCCTCCTACGAGCAGTACTTC
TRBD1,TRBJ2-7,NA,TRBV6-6,CASSPPTGVTYEQYF,TGTGCCAGCAGCCCCCCGACAGGGGTGACCTACGAGCAGTACTTC
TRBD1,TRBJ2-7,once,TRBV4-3,CASRDREYEQYF,TGCGCCAGCAGGGACAGGGAATACGAGCAGTACTTC
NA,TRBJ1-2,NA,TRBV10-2,CASSGGNRPNYGYTF,TGCGCCAGCAGTGGTGGAAATAGGCCTAACTATGGCTACACCTTC
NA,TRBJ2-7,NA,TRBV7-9,CASSSSREQYF,TGTGCCAGCAGCTCGAGCCGGGAGCAGTACTTC
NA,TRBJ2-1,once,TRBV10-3,CAISESSFRAVPPSYNEQFF,TGTGCCATCAGTGAGTCTTCGTTCAGAGCGGTCCCTCCCTCCTACAATGAGCAGTTCTTC
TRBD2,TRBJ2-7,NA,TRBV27,CATTGGYEQYF,TGTGCCACTACGGGGGGCTACGAGCAGTACTTC
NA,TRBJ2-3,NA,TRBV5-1,CASSLAGASTDTQYF,TGCGCCAGCAGCTTGGCGGGGGCGAGCACAGATACGCAGTATTTT
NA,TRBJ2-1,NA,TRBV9,CASSGPTRGEEQFF,TGTGCCAGCAGTGGACCAACCAGGGGGGAGGAGCAGTTCTTC
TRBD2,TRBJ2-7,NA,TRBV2,CASIQGVGLAGTYEQYF,TGTGCCAGCATCCAAGGGGTCGGGCTAGCGGGAACCTACGAGCAGTACTTC
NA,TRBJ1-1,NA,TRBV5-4,CASSLPGWTEAFF,TGTGCCAGCAGCTTGCCAGGGTGGACTGAAGCTTTCTTT
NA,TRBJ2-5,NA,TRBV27,CASSWMMGLQETQYF,TGTGCCAGCAGCTGGATGATGGGCCTCCAAGAGACCCAGTACTTC
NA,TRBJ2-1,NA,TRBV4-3,CASSQDWWSSYNEQFF,TGCGCCAGCAGCCAAGATTGGTGGAGCTCCTACAATGAGCAGTTCTTC
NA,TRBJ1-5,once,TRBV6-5,CASSLYGEADNQPQHF,TGTGCCAGCAGTTTATACGGGGAGGCGGACAATCAGCCCCAGCATTTT
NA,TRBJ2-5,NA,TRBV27,CASRVLGGTQYF,TGTGCCAGCAGGGTTTTGGGGGGGACCCAGTACTTC
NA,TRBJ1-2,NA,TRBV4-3,CASSQDSLMVDGYTF,TGCGCCAGCAGCCAAGACAGCCTGATGGTAGATGGCTACACCTTC
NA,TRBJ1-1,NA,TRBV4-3,CASSQFTGAEAFF,TGCGCCAGCAGCCAGTTCACCGGGGCTGAAGCTTTCTTT
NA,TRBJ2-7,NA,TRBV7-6,CASSLEDSSLYEQYF,TGTGCCAGCAGCTTAGAGGACTCTTCTCTATACGAGCAGTACTTC